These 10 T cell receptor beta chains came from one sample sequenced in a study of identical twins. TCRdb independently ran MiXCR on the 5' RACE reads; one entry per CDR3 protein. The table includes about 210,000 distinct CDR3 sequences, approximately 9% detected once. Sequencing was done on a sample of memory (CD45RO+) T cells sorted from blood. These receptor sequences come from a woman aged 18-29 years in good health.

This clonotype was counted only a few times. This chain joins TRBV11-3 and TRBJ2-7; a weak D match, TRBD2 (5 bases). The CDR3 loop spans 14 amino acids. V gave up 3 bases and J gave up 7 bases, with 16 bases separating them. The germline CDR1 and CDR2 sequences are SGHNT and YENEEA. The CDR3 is CASSFGSRGEEQYF. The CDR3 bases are TGTGCCAGCAGCTTTGGTTCCCGGGGAGAAGAGCAGTACTTC.

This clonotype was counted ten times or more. The CDR3 nucleotides are TGCAGCGACAGTCAGGGGTTGAACACTGAAGCTTTCTTT. Protein: CSDSQGLNTEAFF. V and J are TRBV29-1 and TRBJ1-1; D may be TRBD1 (6 bases). The length of the CDR3 is 13 residues. Germline V lookup: CDR1 SQVTM, CDR2 ANQGSEA. The V gene lost 7 bases and the J gene lost 0 bases, with 12 bases spanning the gap.

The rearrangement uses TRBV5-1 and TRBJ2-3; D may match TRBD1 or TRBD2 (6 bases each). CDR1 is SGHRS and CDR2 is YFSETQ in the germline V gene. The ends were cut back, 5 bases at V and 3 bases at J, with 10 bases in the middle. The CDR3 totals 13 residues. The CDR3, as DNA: TGCGCCAGCAGGAGGGGGGCGACAGATACGCAGTATTTT. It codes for CASRRGATDTQYF.

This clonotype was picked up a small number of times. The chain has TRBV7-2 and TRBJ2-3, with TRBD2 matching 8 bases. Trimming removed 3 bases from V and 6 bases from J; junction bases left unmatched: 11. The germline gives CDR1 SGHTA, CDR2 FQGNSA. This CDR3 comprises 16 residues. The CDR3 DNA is TGTGCCAGCAGCTTGGGGCCCGGGGGGGTGGGGGATACGCAGTATTTT. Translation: CASSLGPGGVGDTQYF.

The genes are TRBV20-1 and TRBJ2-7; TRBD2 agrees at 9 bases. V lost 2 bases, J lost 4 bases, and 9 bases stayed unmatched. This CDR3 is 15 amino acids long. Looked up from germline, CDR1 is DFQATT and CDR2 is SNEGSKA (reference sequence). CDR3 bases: TGCAGTGCTAGACATCCGGCTAGCGGGATATACGAGCAGTACTTC. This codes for CSARHPASGIYEQYF.

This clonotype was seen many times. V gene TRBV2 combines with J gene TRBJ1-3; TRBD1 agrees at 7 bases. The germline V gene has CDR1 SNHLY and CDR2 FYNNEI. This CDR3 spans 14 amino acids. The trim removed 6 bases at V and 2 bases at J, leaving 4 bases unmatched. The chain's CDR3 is CASRTTGTGNTIYF. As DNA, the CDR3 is TGTGCCAGCAGAACGACAGGGACTGGAAACACCATATATTTT.

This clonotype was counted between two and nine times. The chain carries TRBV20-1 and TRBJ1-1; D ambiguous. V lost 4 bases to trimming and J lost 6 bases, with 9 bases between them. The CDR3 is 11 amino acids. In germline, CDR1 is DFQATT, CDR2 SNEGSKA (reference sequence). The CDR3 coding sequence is TGCAGTGCTATGCGGGTTCCTGAAGCTTTCTTT. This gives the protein CSAMRVPEAFF.

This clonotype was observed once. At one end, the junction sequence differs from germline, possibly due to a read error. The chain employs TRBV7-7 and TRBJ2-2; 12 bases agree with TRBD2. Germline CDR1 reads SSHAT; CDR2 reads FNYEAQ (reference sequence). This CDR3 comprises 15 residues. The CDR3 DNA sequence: TGTGCTAGCAGCTCGACTAGCGGGGGAGTCGGGGAGCTGTTTTTT. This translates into CASSSTSGGVGELFF.

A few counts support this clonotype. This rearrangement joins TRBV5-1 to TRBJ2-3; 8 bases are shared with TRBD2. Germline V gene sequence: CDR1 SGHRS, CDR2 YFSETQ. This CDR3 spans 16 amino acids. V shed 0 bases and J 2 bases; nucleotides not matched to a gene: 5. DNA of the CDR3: TGCGCCAGCAGCTTGGGCGGCGGGGGGTCCACAGATACGCAGTATTTT. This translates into CASSLGGGGSTDTQYF. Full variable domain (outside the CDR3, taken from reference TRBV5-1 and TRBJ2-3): KAGVTQTPRYLIKTRGQQVTLSCSPISGHRSVSWYQQTPGQGLQFLFEYFSETQRNKGNFPGRFSGRQFSNSRSEMNVSTLELGDSALYLCASSLGGGGSTDTQYFGPGTRLTVL.

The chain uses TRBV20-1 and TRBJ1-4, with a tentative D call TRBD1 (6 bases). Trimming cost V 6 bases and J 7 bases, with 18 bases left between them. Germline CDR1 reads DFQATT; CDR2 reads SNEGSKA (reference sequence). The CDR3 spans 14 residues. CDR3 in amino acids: CSAARGGLSEKLFF. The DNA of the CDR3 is TGCAGTGCAGCCCGGGGGGGCTTGAGTGAAAAACTGTTTTTT.